The 18 T cell receptor beta chains below were found in one sample sequenced in a study of post-analysis software for immune sequencing data. Antigen specificity for these receptors is unknown. Unique molecular identifiers tagged the TCR beta cDNA libraries. TCRdb processed the PCR reads anew with MiXCR; each CDR3 protein has one entry. The data hold around 700,000 distinct CDR3 sequences, with 55% to 70% observed a single time. Study conclusions and caveats: Five or six TRBV segments, TRBV5-6, TRBV5-1 and TRBV20-1 among them, were found more frequent in patients than controls.

The sequencing sample was made of blood. Receptors originate from a girl aged 2-10 years with multiple sclerosis.

The rearrangement uses TRBV6-6 and TRBJ2-7; TRBD1 matches at 9 bases. Trimming took 8 bases from V and 4 from J; bases not matched to a gene: 9. The CDR3 length is 14 residues. Germline assignment: CDR1 MNHNY and CDR2 SVGAGI (reference sequence). CDR3 coding DNA: TGTGCCAGCGCGTCCGGGACAGGGAGTTACGAGCAGTACGTC. Its translation is CASASGTGSYEQYV.

Notes on this clonotype: The CDR3 carries no conserved terminal phenylalanine or tryptophan, so it likely arises from a read error. Because the CDR3's place on the DNA is in doubt, the DNA is left out and the CDR3 is given as listed by TCRdb. V usage is TRBV12-3 or TRBV12-4 and J usage is TRBJ1-1. The CDR3 spans 11 amino acids, including both terminal residues. CDR3 sequence: CASSLSGTSNY.

The J gene is TRBJ2-1, the V gene TRBV12-3 or TRBV12-4; D is unresolved. This CDR3 is built from 15 residues. Trimming pared 1 base from V and 8 bases from J, leaving 15 bases between. The CDR3 bases are TGTGCCAGCAGTTTAGGAAGGGTAGGTTGGGATGAGCAGTTCTTC. This encodes CASSLGRVGWDEQFF.

The chain links TRBV29-1 to TRBJ1-2; possibly TRBD1 for D (5 bases). Germline V gene sequence: CDR1 SQVTM, CDR2 ANQGSEA. The CDR3 spans 12 residues. The V end lost 0 bases, the J end lost 3 bases, and 5 bases lay between the germline ends. CDR3 in DNA: TGCAGCGTTGAAGAGGGGGACTATGGCTACACCTTC. Translation: CSVEEGDYGYTF.

The genes are TRBV27 and TRBJ1-1; the D is unclear. Trimming took off 7 bases at V and 7 bases at J, with 16 bases between the two ends. The CDR3 contains 13 residues. Germline V gene lookup returns CDR1 MNHEY and CDR2 SMNVEV (reference sequence). The CDR3 region is CASTKSGLSEAFF. CDR3 DNA: TGTGCCAGCACCAAGAGCGGTCTGAGTGAAGCTTTCTTT.

The chain carries TRBV6-5 and TRBJ2-7; TRBD1 agrees at 9 bases. The CDR3 totals 14 residues. The germline gives CDR1 MNHEY, CDR2 SVGAGI. The ends lost 2 bases at V and 4 bases at J; junction bases unmatched: 3. The CDR3 here is CASSYGTGYYEQYF. The CDR3 region has the DNA TGTGCCAGCAGTTACGGGACAGGGTATTACGAGCAGTACTTC.

The chain links TRBV7-8 to TRBJ2-5, with 8 nucleotides matching TRBD1. Per the germline V gene, CDR1 is SGHVS and CDR2 is FQNEAQ. Trimming removed 5 bases from V and 4 bases from J; junction bases left unmatched: 12. The CDR3 loop spans 16 amino acids. The CDR3 loop reads CASSTIGQGAGETQYF. DNA of the CDR3: TGTGCCAGCAGCACCATTGGGCAGGGGGCCGGAGAGACCCAGTACTTC. Looking up the rest from reference TRBV7-8 and TRBJ2-5 gives the full variable domain: GAGVSQSPRYKVAKRGQDVALRCDPISGHVSLFWYQQALGQGPEFLTYFQNEAQLDKSGLPSDRFFAERPEGSVSTLKIQRTQQEDSAVYLCASSTIGQGAGETQYFGPGTRLLVL.

The gene calls are TRBV3-1 and TRBJ1-1; D not certain. The CDR3 contains 12 residues. Germline CDR1 reads LGHDT; CDR2 reads YNNKEL (reference sequence). Trimming cost V 1 base and J 9 bases, with 9 bases left between them. Here the CDR3 DNA reads TGTGCCAGCAGCCAAGCGGGGTTGCAAGCTTTCTTT. Translating it yields CASSQAGLQAFF. Variable domain in full (rest from reference TRBV3-1 and TRBJ1-1): DTAVSQTPKYLVTQMGNDKSIKCEQNLGHDTMYWYKQDSKKFLKIMFSYNNKELIINETVPNRFSPKSPDKAHLNLHINSLELGDSAVYFCASSQAGLQAFFGQGTRLTVV.

This chain uses TRBV6-5 with TRBJ2-1, with 8 bases fitting TRBD2. The V and J ends lost 5 bases and 3 bases, in that order; junction bases with no gene match: 9. Germline V gene sequence: CDR1 MNHEY, CDR2 SVGAGI. CDR3 length: 16 amino acids. The CDR3 spells CASSHLSGTSYNEQFF. CDR3 nucleotide sequence: TGTGCCAGCAGTCATCTGAGCGGGACTAGCTACAATGAGCAGTTCTTC.

The chain uses TRBV5-1 and TRBJ2-5; perhaps TRBD2 as D (6 bases). Germline loops: CDR1 SGHRS, CDR2 YFSETQ. Trimming took 4 bases from V and 2 from J, leaving 24 bases between them. This CDR3 is built from 18 residues. CDR3 nucleotide sequence: TGCGCCAGCAGCCCGGCCCTTCGGCCTTTAGCGGATCAAGAGACCCAGTACTTC. The encoded protein is CASSPALRPLADQETQYF.

This clonotype was seen more than once but under ten times. V gene TRBV3-1 combines with J gene TRBJ2-7, with 8 bases fitting TRBD1. Germline CDR1 LGHDT, CDR2 YNNKEL (reference sequence). V was pared by 4 bases and J by 3 bases, with 8 bases of the junction left unmatched. The CDR3 is 15 residues long. The CDR3 protein is CASSPRQGTGYEQYF. CDR3 nucleotide sequence: TGTGCCAGCAGCCCCCGACAGGGGACAGGCTACGAGCAGTACTTC.

The chain carries TRBV12-3 or TRBV12-4 and TRBJ1-5; D is unresolved. The CDR3 spans 14 residues. Trimming took 7 bases from V and 1 from J, leaving 11 bases between them. The CDR3 DNA sequence: TGTGCCAGCAAAATGCCGGGGAGCAATCAGCCCCAGCATTTT. Translating gives CASKMPGSNQPQHF.

CDR3 DNA: TGTGCCAGCAGCGAGCGGACAACGACTTTTCTCGGGGCCAACGTCCTGACTTTC. This gives the protein CASSERTTTFLGANVLTF. This chain links TRBV7-2 with TRBJ2-6, with D perhaps assigned TRBD1 or TRBD2 (5 bases each). Trimming removed 5 bases from V and 4 bases from J, with 21 bases in between. There are 18 residues in the CDR3. Germline V gives CDR1 SGHTA, CDR2 FQGNSA.

The chain uses TRBV15 and TRBJ2-7, with D possibly being TRBD2 (6 bases). Germline values: CDR1 LNHNV, CDR2 YYDKDF (reference sequence). This CDR3 is 18 amino acids long. The germline V and J ends were trimmed by 0 bases and 4 bases, with 22 bases remaining between them. DNA of the CDR3: TGTGCCACCAGCAGAGATCGTAGTGGAGGGCCCCCCTTTTACGAGCAGTACTTC. Encoded protein: CATSRDRSGGPPFYEQYF.

This chain uses TRBV2 with TRBJ2-6; D tentatively reads TRBD1 or TRBD2 (7 bases each). Looked up from germline, CDR1 is SNHLY and CDR2 is FYNNEI. CDR3 length equals 15 residues. Trimming stripped 7 bases from V and 2 bases from J, with 12 bases between. The DNA of the CDR3 is TGTGCCAGCACCAGGGGGGGCCCTGGGGCCAACGTCCTGACTTTC. This encodes CASTRGGPGANVLTF. The full variable domain, rest sourced from reference TRBV2 and TRBJ2-6, is EPEVTQTPSHQVTQMGQEVILRCVPISNHLYFYWYRQILGQKVEFLVSFYNNEISEKSEIFDDQFSVERPDGSNFTLKIRSTKLEDSAMYFCASTRGGPGANVLTFGAGSRLTVL.

The chain's CDR3 is CASSKLGLAVRSGANVLTF. As DNA, the CDR3 is TGTGCCAGCAGCAAACTGGGACTAGCGGTGCGCTCTGGGGCCAACGTCCTGACTTTC. V gene TRBV9 combines with J gene TRBJ2-6, with 11 nucleotides matching TRBD2. Germline CDR1 SGDLS, CDR2 YYNGEE. There are 19 residues in the CDR3. The V and J ends lost 4 bases and 0 bases, in that order; junction bases with no gene match: 9.

The chain carries TRBV7-2 and TRBJ2-3; D possibly corresponds to TRBD2 (6 bases). The ends were cut back, 0 bases at V and 0 bases at J, with 10 bases in the middle. Germline V CDR1 and CDR2: SGHTA, FQGNSA. The CDR3 covers 16 residues. The CDR3 nucleotides are TGTGCCAGCAGCTTAGCGCTTCGGGGGAGCACAGATACGCAGTATTTT. Residues: CASSLALRGSTDTQYF.

J is TRBJ2-2 and V is TRBV29-1, with D uncertain. The CDR3 runs 14 residues. CDR1 and CDR2 from the germline V gene are SQVTM and ANQGSEA. With 4 bases removed from V and 6 bases from J, the gap between germline ends came to 15 bases. CDR3 DNA: TGCAGCGTTGTACGGTCAGACGAACCCGGGGAGCTGTTTTTT. It encodes CSVVRSDEPGELFF.